These 7 T cell receptor beta chains were all obtained from the same sample, sequenced in a study of blood T cell repertoires in COVID-19. TCRdb's copy holds only in-frame clones and misses some; the assay was immunoSEQ multiplex PCR. This sample has some 120,000 clones; around 80% occur once, and the top ten carry roughly 0.83%. Sequencing was carried out using peripheral blood. The receptor source for this set is a woman aged 65 to 85 with acute or convalescent COVID-19.

This clone was seen more than once but under ten times. The rearrangement links TRBV9 to TRBJ1-3; D is uncertain. The germline V gene encodes CDR1 SGDLS and CDR2 YYNGEE. The CDR3 runs 13 residues. The V and J ends lost 2 bases and 0 bases respectively, with 3 bases between them. For the CDR3, the DNA is TGTGCCAGCAGCGTTCTCTCTGGAAACACCATATATTTT. It is translated as CASSVLSGNTIYF.

The table lists this clone with a count of one. CDR3 coding DNA: TGTGCCAGCAGCTTAGCCGAGGGACAGGGGAATGGCTACACCTTC. Protein product: CASSLAEGQGNGYTF. The chain recombines TRBV7-9 with TRBJ1-2; 10 nucleotides line up with TRBD1. J was trimmed by 6 bases and V by 0 bases; bases with no gene match: 4. CDR3 length equals 15 residues. The germline gives CDR1 SEHNR, CDR2 FQNEAQ (reference sequence).

The CDR3 protein is CASSQDHSALITDTQYF. Written as DNA, the CDR3 is TGTGCCAGCAGCCAAGACCATAGCGCACTGATCACAGATACGCAGTATTTT. The chain links TRBV4-2 to TRBJ2-3; tentative D call: TRBD2 (5 bases). The ends were cut back, 0 bases at V and 2 bases at J, with 15 bases in the middle. The CDR3 is 17 residues long. Germline V gene lookup returns CDR1 LGHNA and CDR2 YNFKEQ.

V usage is TRBV28 and J usage is TRBJ2-7; 8 bases map to TRBD1. Losses at the gene ends were 5 bases for V and 4 bases for J; bases not matched to a gene: 10. The CDR3 runs 15 residues. Germline-derived CDR1 and CDR2 are MDHEN and SYDVKM. The CDR3 region is CASSQIRGRSYEQYF. CDR3 nucleotides: TGTGCCAGCAGTCAGATCAGGGGGCGGTCATACGAGCAGTACTTC. Full variable domain (outside the CDR3, taken from reference TRBV28 and TRBJ2-7): DVKVTQSSRYLVKRTGEKVFLECVQDMDHENMFWYRQDPGLGLRLIYFSYDVKMKEKGDIPEGYSVSREKKERFSLILESASTNQTSMYLCASSQIRGRSYEQYFGPGTRLTVT.

The rearrangement joins TRBV6-5 to TRBJ1-2, with 7 bases matching TRBD1. Germline V gene sequence: CDR1 MNHEY, CDR2 SVGAGI. The J segment lost 9 bases and the V segment lost 2 bases, leaving 12 bases of the junction unmatched. This CDR3 has 15 amino acids. The CDR3 here is CASSYPTRQGSSYTF. DNA of the CDR3: TGTGCCAGCAGTTACCCCACCCGACAGGGATCGAGCTACACCTTC.

The chain has TRBV7-8 and TRBJ2-5; 12 bases line up with TRBD2. From germline, CDR1 is SGHVS and CDR2 FQNEAQ. The CDR3 covers 15 residues. Trimming took 6 bases from V and 5 from J; bases not matched to a gene: 7. Here the CDR3 DNA reads TGTGCCAGCAGTCCAATTACTAGCGGGAGGGAGACCCAGTACTTC. Translated, it gives CASSPITSGRETQYF.

The chain employs TRBV19 and TRBJ2-3, with 10 bases matching TRBD1. The V segment lost 5 bases and the J segment 4 bases; nucleotides outside the gene matches: 6. This CDR3 spans 15 amino acids. Per the germline V gene, CDR1 is LNHDA and CDR2 is SQIVND (reference sequence). CDR3 residues: CASSEGTGVSDTQYF. The DNA for the CDR3 is TGTGCCAGTAGTGAGGGGACAGGGGTGTCAGATACGCAGTATTTT.